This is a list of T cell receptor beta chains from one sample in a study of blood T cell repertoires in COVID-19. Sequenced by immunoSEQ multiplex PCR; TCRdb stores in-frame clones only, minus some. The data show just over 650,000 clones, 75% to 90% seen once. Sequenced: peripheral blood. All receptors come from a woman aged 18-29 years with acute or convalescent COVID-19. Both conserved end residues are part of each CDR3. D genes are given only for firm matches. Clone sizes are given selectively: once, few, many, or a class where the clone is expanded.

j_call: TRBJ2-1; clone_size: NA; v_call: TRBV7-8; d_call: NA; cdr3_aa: CASSLAAGWEQFF; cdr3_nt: TGTGCCAGCAGCTTAGCGGCAGGATGGGAGCAGTTCTTC
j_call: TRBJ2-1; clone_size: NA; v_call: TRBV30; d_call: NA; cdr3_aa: CAWSAAVDNEQFF; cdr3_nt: TGTGCCTGGAGCGCGGCTGTCGACAATGAGCAGTTCTTC
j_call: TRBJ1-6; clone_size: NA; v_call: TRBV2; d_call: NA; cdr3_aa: CASSEGTAYNSPLHF; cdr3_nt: TGTGCCAGCAGTGAAGGGACAGCGTATAATTCACCCCTCCACTTT
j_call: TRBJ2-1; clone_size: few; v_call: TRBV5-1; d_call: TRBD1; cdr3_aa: CASSLAAGTGYNEQFF; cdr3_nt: TGCGCCAGCAGCTTGGCTGCCGGGACAGGGTACAATGAGCAGTTCTTC
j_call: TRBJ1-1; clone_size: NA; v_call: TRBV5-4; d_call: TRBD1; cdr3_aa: CASSLQDRGPNEAFF; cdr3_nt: TGTGCCAGCAGCTTGCAGGACAGGGGGCCCAATGAAGCTTTCTTT
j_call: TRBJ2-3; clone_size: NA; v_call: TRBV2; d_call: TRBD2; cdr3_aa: CASSEIEWRGAGDTQYF; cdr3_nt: TGTGCCAGCAGTGAAATTGAGTGGCGGGGGGCCGGGGATACGCAGTATTTT
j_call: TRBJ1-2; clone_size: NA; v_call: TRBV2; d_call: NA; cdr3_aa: CASRVRSASNYGYTF; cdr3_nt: TGTGCCAGCAGGGTCCGCAGCGCCTCTAACTATGGCTACACCTTC
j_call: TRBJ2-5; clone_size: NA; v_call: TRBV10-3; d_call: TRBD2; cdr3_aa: CAISESRGSGGARETQYF; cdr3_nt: TGTGCCATCAGTGAGTCGCGAGGTAGCGGGGGGGCGAGGGAGACCCAGTACTTC
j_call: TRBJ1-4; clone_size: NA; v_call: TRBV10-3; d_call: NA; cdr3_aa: CAISDRGQTVGEKLFF; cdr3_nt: TGTGCCATCAGTGACCGCGGACAGACGGTGGGTGAAAAACTGTTTTTT
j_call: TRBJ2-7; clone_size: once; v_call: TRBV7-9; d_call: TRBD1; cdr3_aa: CASSLTGQGAGEQYF; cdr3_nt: TGTGCCAGCAGCTTAACCGGGCAGGGGGCGGGCGAGCAGTACTTC
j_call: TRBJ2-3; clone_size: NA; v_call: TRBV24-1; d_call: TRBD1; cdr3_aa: CATTTGLSTDTQYF; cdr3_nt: TGTGCCACCACGACAGGGTTAAGCACAGATACGCAGTATTTT
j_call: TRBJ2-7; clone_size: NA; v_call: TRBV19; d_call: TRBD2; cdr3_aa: CASSKAGAIYEQYF; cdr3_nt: TGTGCCAGTAGCAAAGCGGGGGCTATTTACGAGCAGTACTTC
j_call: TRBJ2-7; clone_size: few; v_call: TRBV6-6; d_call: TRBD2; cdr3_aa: CASSGGAYEQYF; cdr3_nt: TGTGCCAGCAGCGGGGGGGCCTACGAGCAGTACTTC
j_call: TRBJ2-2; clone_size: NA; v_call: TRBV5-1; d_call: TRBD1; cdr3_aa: CASSPPGTEGGELFF; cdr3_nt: TGCGCCAGCAGTCCTCCCGGGACAGAGGGCGGGGAGCTGTTTTTT
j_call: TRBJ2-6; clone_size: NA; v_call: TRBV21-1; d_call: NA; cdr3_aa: CARVRTGGAGANVLTF; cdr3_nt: TGTGCCAGGGTCCGGACAGGGGGCGCTGGGGCCAACGTCCTGACTTTC
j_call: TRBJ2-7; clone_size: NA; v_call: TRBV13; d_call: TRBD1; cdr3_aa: CASSFTGATYEQYF; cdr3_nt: TGTGCCAGCAGCTTTACAGGGGCGACCTACGAGCAGTACTTC
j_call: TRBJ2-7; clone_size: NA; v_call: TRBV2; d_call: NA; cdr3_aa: CASSSTDADSRYSYEQYF; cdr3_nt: TGTGCCAGCAGTTCTACTGATGCGGACAGTAGATATTCCTACGAGCAGTACTTC
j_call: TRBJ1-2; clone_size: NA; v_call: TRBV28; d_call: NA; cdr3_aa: CASSSRVNYGYTF; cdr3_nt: TGTGCCAGCAGTTCCAGGGTTAACTATGGCTACACCTTC
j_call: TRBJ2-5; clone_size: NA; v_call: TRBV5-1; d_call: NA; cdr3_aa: CASSLIVRETQYF; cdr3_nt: TGCGCCAGCAGCTTGATTGTTCGAGAGACCCAGTACTTC
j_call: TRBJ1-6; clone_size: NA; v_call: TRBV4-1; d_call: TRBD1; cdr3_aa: CASSSRDSYNSPLHF; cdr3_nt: TGCGCCAGCAGCTCCCGGGACAGTTATAATTCACCCCTCCACTTT
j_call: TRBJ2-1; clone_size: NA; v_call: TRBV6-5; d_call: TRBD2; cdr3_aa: CASSTSGSYNEQFF; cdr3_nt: TGTGCCAGCAGCACAAGCGGGAGCTACAATGAGCAGTTCTTC
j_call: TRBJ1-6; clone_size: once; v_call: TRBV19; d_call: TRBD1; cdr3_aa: CASSYPPGQGGNSPLHF; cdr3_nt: TGTGCCAGTAGCTACCCGCCGGGACAGGGCGGCAATTCACCCCTCCACTTT
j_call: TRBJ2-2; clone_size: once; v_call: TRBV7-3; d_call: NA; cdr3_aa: CASSLRAGQVTGELFF; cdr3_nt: TGTGCCAGCAGCTTAAGGGCAGGGCAGGTCACCGGGGAGCTGTTTTTT
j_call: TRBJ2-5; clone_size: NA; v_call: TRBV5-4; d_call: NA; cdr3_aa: CASSSKVQGRETQYF; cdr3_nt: TGTGCCAGCAGCAGCAAAGTACAGGGTAGAGAGACCCAGTACTTC
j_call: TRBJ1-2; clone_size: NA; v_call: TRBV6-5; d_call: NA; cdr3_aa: CASSPVHRNYGYTF; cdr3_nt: TGTGCCAGCAGCCCCGTACACAGGAACTATGGCTACACCTTC
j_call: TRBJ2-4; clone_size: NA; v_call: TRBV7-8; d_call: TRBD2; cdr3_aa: CASSLGAASGAQLAKNIQYF; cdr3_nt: TGTGCCAGCAGCTTAGGGGCGGCTAGCGGGGCCCAACTAGCCAAAAACATTCAGTACTTC
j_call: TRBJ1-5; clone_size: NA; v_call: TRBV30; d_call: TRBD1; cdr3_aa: CAWSPMTGDNQPQHF; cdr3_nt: TGTGCCTGGAGCCCCATGACAGGGGACAATCAGCCCCAGCATTTT
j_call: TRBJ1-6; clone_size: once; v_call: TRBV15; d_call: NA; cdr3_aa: CATSRDRESNSPLHF; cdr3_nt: TGTGCCACCAGCAGAGATCGGGAGAGTAATTCACCCCTCCACTTT
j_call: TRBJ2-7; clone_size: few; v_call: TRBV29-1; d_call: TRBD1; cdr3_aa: CSVEVGTGVGEQYF; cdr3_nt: TGCAGCGTTGAAGTAGGGACAGGGGTAGGAGAGCAGTACTTC
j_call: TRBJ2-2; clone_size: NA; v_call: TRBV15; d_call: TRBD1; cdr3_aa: CATRSTGEDTGELFF; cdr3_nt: TGTGCCACCAGGTCGACAGGGGAGGACACCGGGGAGCTGTTTTTT
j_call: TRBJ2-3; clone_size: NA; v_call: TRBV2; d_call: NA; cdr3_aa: CASSDRGGGTTDTQYF; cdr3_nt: TGTGCCAGCAGTGATAGAGGGGGGGGTACCACAGATACGCAGTATTTT
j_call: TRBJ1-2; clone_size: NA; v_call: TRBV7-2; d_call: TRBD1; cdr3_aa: CASSLGGTGVGYGYTF; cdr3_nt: TGTGCCAGCAGCCTAGGAGGGACAGGGGTAGGTTATGGCTACACCTTC
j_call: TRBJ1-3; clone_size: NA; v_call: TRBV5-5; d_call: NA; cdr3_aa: CASSGFDGNTIYF; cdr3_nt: TGTGCCAGCTCCGGGTTTGATGGAAACACCATATATTTT
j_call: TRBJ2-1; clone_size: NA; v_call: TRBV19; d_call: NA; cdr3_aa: CASGGGYEQFF; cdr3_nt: TGTGCCAGTGGCGGGGGCTATGAGCAGTTCTTC
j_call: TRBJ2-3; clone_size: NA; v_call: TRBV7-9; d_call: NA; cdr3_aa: CASSAHRDPTDTQYF; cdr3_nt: TGTGCCAGCAGCGCCCACAGGGATCCCACAGATACGCAGTATTTT
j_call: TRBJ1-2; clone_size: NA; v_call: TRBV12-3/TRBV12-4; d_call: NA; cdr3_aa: CASESRVIDGYTF; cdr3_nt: TGTGCCAGCGAGTCGCGGGTAATCGATGGCTACACCTTC
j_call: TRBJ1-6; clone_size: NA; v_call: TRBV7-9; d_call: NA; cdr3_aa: CASSPGSVQGSPLHF; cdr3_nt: TGTGCCAGCAGCCCAGGCTCGGTCCAGGGCTCACCCCTCCACTTT
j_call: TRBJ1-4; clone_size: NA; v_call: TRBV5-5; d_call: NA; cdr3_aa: CASSPLGLGNEKLFF; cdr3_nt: TGTGCCAGCAGCCCATTGGGGCTTGGGAATGAAAAACTGTTTTTT
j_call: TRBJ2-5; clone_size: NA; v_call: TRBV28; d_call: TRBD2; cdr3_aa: CASSRTSEYQETQYF; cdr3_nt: TGTGCCAGCAGCCGGACTAGTGAGTACCAAGAGACCCAGTACTTC
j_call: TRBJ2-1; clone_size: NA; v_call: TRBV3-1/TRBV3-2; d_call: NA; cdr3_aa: CASSLRVNEQFF; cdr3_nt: TGTGCCAGCAGCCTGCGGGTAAATGAGCAGTTCTTC
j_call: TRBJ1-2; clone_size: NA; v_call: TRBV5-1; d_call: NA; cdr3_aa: CASSSTAVTSYGYTF; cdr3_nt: TGCGCCAGCAGTTCGACAGCTGTAACTTCCTACGGCTACACCTTC
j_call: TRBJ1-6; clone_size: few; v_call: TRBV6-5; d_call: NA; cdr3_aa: CASSYSREGSPLHF; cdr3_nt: TGTGCCAGCAGTTACTCAAGGGAGGGTTCACCCCTCCACTTT
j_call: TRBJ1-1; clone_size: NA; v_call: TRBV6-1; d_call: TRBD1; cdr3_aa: CASSERQGRVGNTEAFF; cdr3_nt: TGTGCCAGCAGTGAAAGACAGGGTCGTGTGGGGAACACTGAAGCTTTCTTT
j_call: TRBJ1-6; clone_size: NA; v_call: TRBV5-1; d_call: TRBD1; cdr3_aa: CASSLRTGDLNSPLHF; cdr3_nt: TGCGCCAGCAGCTTGAGGACAGGGGACTTGAATTCACCCCTCCACTTT
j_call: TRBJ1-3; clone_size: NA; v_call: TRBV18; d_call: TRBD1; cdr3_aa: CASSHRDRQIVSGNTIYF; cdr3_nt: TGTGCCAGCTCCCACCGGGACAGACAGATAGTATCTGGAAACACCATATATTTT
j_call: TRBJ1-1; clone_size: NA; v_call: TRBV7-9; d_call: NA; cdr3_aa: CASRPTRGRMNTEAFF; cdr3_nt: TGTGCCAGCAGACCAACCAGGGGCAGGATGAACACTGAAGCTTTCTTT
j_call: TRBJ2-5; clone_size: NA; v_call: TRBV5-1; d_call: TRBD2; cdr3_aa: CASVTGNRGGFQETQYF; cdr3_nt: TGCGCCAGCGTGACGGGTAACCGCGGGGGGTTCCAAGAGACCCAGTACTTC
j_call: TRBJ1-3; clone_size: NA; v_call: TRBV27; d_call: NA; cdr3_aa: CASSLGVSGNTIYF; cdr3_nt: TGTGCCAGCAGTCTCGGGGTCTCTGGAAACACCATATATTTT
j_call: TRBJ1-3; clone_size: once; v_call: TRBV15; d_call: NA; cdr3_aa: CATSRETATGNTIYF; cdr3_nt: TGTGCCACCAGCAGGGAGACAGCAACTGGAAACACCATATATTTT
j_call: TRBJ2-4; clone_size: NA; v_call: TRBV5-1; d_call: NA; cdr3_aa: CASSLGLENIQYF; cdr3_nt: TGCGCCAGCAGCTTAGGTCTAGAAAACATTCAGTACTTC
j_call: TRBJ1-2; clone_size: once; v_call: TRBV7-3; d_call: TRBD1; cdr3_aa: CASSRDRGRRDGYTF; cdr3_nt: TGTGCCAGCAGCCGAGACAGGGGGCGAAGGGATGGCTACACCTTC
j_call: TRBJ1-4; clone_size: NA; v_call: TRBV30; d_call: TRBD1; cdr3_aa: CAWSSGQGMGKLFF; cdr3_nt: TGTGCCTGGAGTTCGGGACAGGGGATGGGAAAACTGTTTTTT